One sample yielded the 20 T cell receptor beta chains listed below, sequenced in a study of blood T cell repertoires in COVID-19. Produced via immunoSEQ multiplex PCR; TCRdb's table is partial and in-frame only. The table lists approximately 210,000 clones, 90% to 95% of them singletons. The sequencing input was peripheral blood. These receptor sequences come from a man aged 25 to 40 with COVID-19, enrolled during active disease.

This chain uses TRBV19 with TRBJ2-7, with 8 bases that match TRBD1. Looked up from germline, CDR1 is LNHDA and CDR2 is SQIVND (reference sequence). Trimming cost V 4 bases and J 4 bases; bases outside gene matches: 6. The CDR3 consists of 14 residues. CDR3 residues: CASSTLQGGYEQYF. The CDR3 nucleotides are TGTGCCAGTAGTACCCTACAGGGGGGATACGAGCAGTACTTC.

The chain recombines TRBV5-1 with TRBJ1-6; 7 bases align to TRBD1. Trimming at V came to 5 bases and at J to 11 bases, leaving 13 bases not matched to a gene. The CDR3 loop spans 15 amino acids. Per germline, CDR1 SGHRS and CDR2 YFSETQ. The CDR3 coding sequence is TGCGCCAGCAGACCACAGGGGCCGGGATTGGCACCCCTCCACTTT. Translating gives CASRPQGPGLAPLHF.

This sequence joins TRBV11-2 and TRBJ1-1; no reliable D call. This CDR3 region has 14 residues. CDR1 SGHAT and CDR2 FQNNGV come from the germline V gene. Trimming pared 4 bases from V and 3 bases from J, leaving 12 bases between. This chain's CDR3 is CASSSLPGDTEAFF. CDR3 DNA sequence: TGTGCCAGCAGCTCCCTTCCGGGTGACACTGAAGCTTTCTTT.

The V and J genes are TRBV13 and TRBJ2-5; TRBD1 matches 12 bases. Germline V gene lookup returns CDR1 PRHDT and CDR2 FYEKMQ (reference sequence). The CDR3 extends over 17 amino acids. Trimming cost V 3 bases and J 5 bases; bases outside gene matches: 10. As DNA, the CDR3 is TGTGCCAGCAGCTTCGCAGGGACAGGGGGCCTAATTGAGACCCAGTACTTC. It is translated as CASSFAGTGGLIETQYF.

This chain joins TRBV6-6 and TRBJ1-1; D possibly corresponds to TRBD1 (5 bases). V shed 0 bases and J shed 1 base, with 12 bases lying between them. CDR3 size: 16 residues. The germline V gene has CDR1 MNHNY and CDR2 SVGAGI (reference sequence). This CDR3 reads CASSYSMGGKNTEAFF. The CDR3 bases are TGTGCCAGCAGTTACTCGATGGGGGGAAAGAACACTGAAGCTTTCTTT.

The CDR3 DNA reads TGTGCCAGGCCGCAGGGGCTGGACACCGGGGAGCTGTTTTTT. It yields the protein CARPQGLDTGELFF. The chain employs TRBV24-1 and TRBJ2-2, with a tentative D call TRBD1 (6 bases). This CDR3 contains 14 residues. Germline loops: CDR1 KGHDR, CDR2 SFDVKD. Between the trimmed V and J ends, which lost 11 bases and 3 bases, there was a span of 15 bases.

This chain joins TRBV27 and TRBJ1-6; D remains ambiguous. This CDR3 spans 13 amino acids. V was clipped by 5 bases and J by 14 bases, with 16 bases between them. Per the germline V gene, CDR1 is MNHEY and CDR2 is SMNVEV (reference sequence). DNA for the CDR3: TGTGCCAGCAGTCTAACCGCCCCGGGAGCCCTCCACTTT. Amino acid sequence: CASSLTAPGALHF.

The rearrangement joins TRBV29-1 to TRBJ2-5; tentatively, D is TRBD2 (6 bases). V was trimmed by 3 bases and J by 1 base, leaving 15 bases between them. Germline CDR1 reads SQVTM; CDR2 reads ANQGSEA. The CDR3 is made up of 15 amino acids. The CDR3 bases are TGCAGCGTTGATCGGCCAGGGACTTTCCAAGAGACCCAGTACTTC. It is translated as CSVDRPGTFQETQYF. Based on the CDR3 plus reference TRBV29-1 and TRBJ2-5, the full variable domain is SAVISQKPSRDICQRGTSLTIQCQVDSQVTMMFWYRQQPGQSLTLIATANQGSEATYESGFVIDKFPISRPNLTFSTLTVSNMSPEDSSIYLCSVDRPGTFQETQYFGPGTRLLVL.

This chain links TRBV27 with TRBJ2-7; 10 positions agree with TRBD2. The CDR3 is 15 residues long. Germline CDR1 reads MNHEY; CDR2 reads SMNVEV (reference sequence). With V trimmed by 4 bases and J by 2 bases, 5 bases remained unmatched. The CDR3 sequence: CASSSSSGGTYEQYF. The CDR3 DNA sequence: TGTGCCAGCAGTTCAAGTAGCGGGGGGACCTACGAGCAGTACTTC.

The V and J genes are TRBV9 and TRBJ1-3, with D possibly TRBD1 on 6 matching bases. The CDR3 runs 14 residues. The V end lost 6 bases, the J end lost 0 bases, and 10 bases lay between the germline ends. Germline CDR1 reads SGDLS; CDR2 reads YYNGEE. CDR3 bases: TGTGCCAGCACTGGACAGAACTCTGGAAACACCATATATTTT. Residues: CASTGQNSGNTIYF.

V gene TRBV6-5 combines with J gene TRBJ1-2; 10 bases map to TRBD1. The germline gives CDR1 MNHEY, CDR2 SVGAGI. V shed 5 bases, J shed 6 bases, and the junction held 6 bases outside the gene matches. This CDR3 is 14 amino acids long. CDR3 sequence (DNA): TGTGCCAGCAGTCTGGGACAGGGGCGGAATGGCTACACCTTC. It is translated as CASSLGQGRNGYTF.

The chain recombines TRBV10-3 with TRBJ2-1; TRBD1 is a possible D gene (6 bases). CDR1 and CDR2 from the germline V gene are ENHRY and SYGVKD. The V and J ends lost 10 bases and 1 base respectively, with 14 bases between them. This CDR3 is built from 14 residues. The CDR3 region is CATAPGQSYNEQFF. The CDR3 DNA sequence: TGTGCCACCGCGCCGGGACAATCCTACAATGAGCAGTTCTTC.

V is TRBV18 and J is TRBJ1-5; 10 nucleotides agree with TRBD1. The junction had 1 base not matched to a gene; V was cut back by 3 bases and J by 5 bases. Germline CDR1 reads KGHSH; CDR2 reads LQKENI. The CDR3 runs to 14 residues. CDR3 nucleotides: TGTGCCAGCTCACCGGGACAGGGGTATCAGCCCCAGCATTTT. This encodes CASSPGQGYQPQHF.

The V call is TRBV5-1, the J call TRBJ1-2; D possibly corresponds to TRBD1 (5 bases). CDR1 and CDR2 (germline): SGHRS, YFSETQ. Trimming cost V 0 bases and J 8 bases, with 14 bases left between them. The CDR3 covers 14 residues. This CDR3 reads CASSLDRRKSGYTF. CDR3 sequence (DNA): TGCGCCAGCAGCTTGGACAGGCGGAAGTCCGGCTACACCTTC.

The rearrangement joins TRBV30 to TRBJ1-2, with D possibly TRBD1 on 6 matching bases. Looked up from germline, CDR1 is GTSNPN and CDR2 is SVGIG (reference sequence). V was trimmed by 4 bases and J by 4 bases, leaving 10 bases between them. The CDR3 consists of 12 residues. CDR3 region: CAWTTGIYGYTF. CDR3 in DNA: TGTGCCTGGACTACAGGGATCTATGGCTACACCTTC.

V and J are TRBV19 and TRBJ2-7, with D possibly being TRBD1 (5 bases). With 7 bases removed from V and 3 bases from J, the gap between germline ends came to 16 bases. The CDR3 sequence is 14 residues long. Germline V gene data show CDR1 as LNHDA and CDR2 as SQIVND (reference sequence). The CDR3 bases are TGTGCCAGTAATTCTCCAGGGATCTTCTACGAGCAGTACTTC. Its translation: CASNSPGIFYEQYF.

The chain carries TRBV5-1 and TRBJ2-1; 10 nucleotides align to TRBD2. Trimming removed 0 bases from V and 4 bases from J; junction bases left unmatched: 4. The CDR3 totals 16 residues. Germline V CDR1 and CDR2: SGHRS, YFSETQ. CDR3 coding DNA: TGCGCCAGCAGCTTGGACCCTAGCGGGAGTTACAATGAGCAGTTCTTC. This encodes CASSLDPSGSYNEQFF.

The chain combines TRBV30 with TRBJ1-2, with D possibly TRBD1 on 6 matching bases. Trimming cost V 1 base and J 3 bases, with 9 bases left between them. This CDR3 has 13 amino acids. Germline V gene lookup returns CDR1 GTSNPN and CDR2 SVGIG (reference sequence). CDR3 DNA: TGTGCCTGGAGTGAAAGACAGGACTATGGCTACACCTTC. Protein sequence: CAWSERQDYGYTF.

The V gene is TRBV7-9, the J gene TRBJ2-3; D unresolved. Germline loops: CDR1 SEHNR, CDR2 FQNEAQ (reference sequence). Trimming removed 5 bases at V and 1 base at J, with 13 bases between. CDR3 length equals 15 residues. Written as DNA, the CDR3 is TGTGCCAGCAGCAACGCTACCGCTCGCACAGATACGCAGTATTTT. Amino acids: CASSNATARTDTQYF.

The sample holds one count of this clone. V is TRBV3-1 (or the pseudogene TRBV3-2) and J is TRBJ2-2; 7 bases match TRBD1. In germline, CDR1 is LGHDT, CDR2 YNNKEL (reference sequence). The CDR3 consists of 19 residues. The V segment lost 2 bases and the J segment 1 base; nucleotides outside the gene matches: 13. The CDR3 sequence: CASSQSSLRTGMNTGELFF. The DNA of the CDR3 is TGTGCCAGCAGCCAATCGTCCCTCCGGACAGGAATGAACACCGGGGAGCTGTTTTTT.